Shown below are 22 T cell receptor beta chains from a single sample sequenced in a study of blood T cell repertoires in COVID-19. The data were produced by immunoSEQ multiplex PCR, yet TCRdb's version contains in-frame clones alone and is incomplete. The table has tens of thousands of clones, about 90% seen once. The sequencing input was peripheral blood. The receptors originated from a human donor in a cohort sampled during active COVID-19.

The rearrangement links TRBV2 to TRBJ1-6; D unresolved. The CDR3 runs 12 residues. V lost 6 bases to trimming and J lost 8 bases, with 8 bases between them. The germline V gene encodes CDR1 SNHLY and CDR2 FYNNEI. The CDR3 coding sequence is TGTGCCAGCAGAGAGGGATATTCACCCCTCCACTTT. Translation: CASREGYSPLHF.

The V and J genes are TRBV7-8 and TRBJ2-3; 11 nucleotides agree with TRBD2. Losses at the gene ends were 5 bases for V and 4 bases for J; bases not matched to a gene: 17. The CDR3 length is 19 residues. The germline gives CDR1 SGHVS, CDR2 FQNEAQ. CDR3 DNA sequence: TGTGCCAGCAGCCCCGGGACTAGCGGTCTATCCCTGTGGGCAGATACGCAGTATTTT. Its protein is CASSPGTSGLSLWADTQYF.

This rearrangement joins TRBV6-5 to TRBJ2-7; 8 bases align to TRBD2. The ends lost 1 base at V and 5 bases at J; junction bases unmatched: 7. Germline V lookup: CDR1 MNHEY, CDR2 SVGAGI. This CDR3 spans 15 amino acids. The CDR3 nucleotides read TGTGCCAGCAGTTACTACCAACCGGGGGGGCACGAGCAGTACTTC. It translates to CASSYYQPGGHEQYF.

The chain combines TRBV5-1 with TRBJ1-6; D is possibly TRBD1 (6 bases). Germline assignment: CDR1 SGHRS and CDR2 YFSETQ. The CDR3 is 17 amino acids. The V gene lost 3 bases and the J gene lost 10 bases, with 23 bases spanning the gap. CDR3 residues: CASSSRANTGRGSPLHF. The CDR3 DNA follows: TGCGCCAGCAGCTCCCGAGCAAATACAGGGAGAGGATCACCCCTCCACTTT.

This chain links TRBV5-1 with TRBJ2-1; a possible D gene is TRBD2 (6 bases). Germline V gives CDR1 SGHRS, CDR2 YFSETQ. V was trimmed by 0 bases and J by 0 bases, leaving 7 bases between them. The CDR3 is 15 amino acids. CDR3 region: CASSLDGGSYNEQFF. The CDR3 DNA sequence: TGCGCCAGCAGCTTGGACGGGGGCTCCTACAATGAGCAGTTCTTC. The complete variable domain, with remaining parts taken from reference TRBV5-1 and TRBJ2-1, reads KAGVTQTPRYLIKTRGQQVTLSCSPISGHRSVSWYQQTPGQGLQFLFEYFSETQRNKGNFPGRFSGRQFSNSRSEMNVSTLELGDSALYLCASSLDGGSYNEQFFGPGTRLTVL.

The chain carries TRBV6-5 and TRBJ1-1; D gene ambiguous. Looked up from germline, CDR1 is MNHEY and CDR2 is SVGAGI. V dropped 0 bases and J dropped 0 bases, with 5 bases sitting between them. This CDR3 is 14 amino acids long. DNA for the CDR3: TGTGCCAGCAGTTACTCGGCAGTGAACACTGAAGCTTTCTTT. Its protein is CASSYSAVNTEAFF.

V usage is TRBV28 and J usage is TRBJ1-4, with a possible D match to TRBD1 (5 bases). V was cut by 6 bases and J by 8 bases, with 16 bases left in between. This CDR3 has 14 amino acids. The germline V gene has CDR1 MDHEN and CDR2 SYDVKM. The CDR3, as DNA: TGTGCCAGCAGGCGATCCCAGGGATACGAAAAACTGTTTTTT. Its protein is CASRRSQGYEKLFF.

In regard to this clone: The DNA is omitted, as the CDR3 cannot be located on it reliably, and the CDR3 follows TCRdb's listing. The CDR3 reads CAWSVLVSGNGYTF. The chain couples TRBV30 to TRBJ1-2. Per germline, CDR1 GTSNPN and CDR2 SVGIG (reference sequence). The CDR3 is 14 amino acids long, termini counted.

This clone was found once. The CDR3 region is CASSLSGRGASYEQYF. The CDR3 nucleotides are TGTGCCAGTAGCCTATCGGGGAGGGGGGCCTCCTACGAGCAGTACTTC. The gene calls are TRBV19 and TRBJ2-7; possibly TRBD2 for D (7 bases). Germline CDR1 is LNHDA and CDR2 is SQIVND (reference sequence). With 6 bases removed from V and 0 bases from J, the gap between germline ends came to 18 bases. The CDR3 totals 16 residues.

The genes are TRBV5-4 and TRBJ2-5; TRBD2 agrees at 9 bases. V was pared by 4 bases and J by 1 base, with 2 bases of the junction left unmatched. This CDR3 comprises 14 residues. Germline CDR1 and CDR2: SGHNT and YYREEE (reference sequence). CDR3 bases: TGTGCCAGCAGCCAGGGACTAGCCCAAGAGACCCAGTACTTC. This translates into CASSQGLAQETQYF.

This chain connects TRBV4-3 to TRBJ2-3; maybe TRBD1 (6 bases). Trimming took 3 bases from V and 3 from J, leaving 10 bases between them. The CDR3 is 14 amino acids. Germline CDR1 is LGHNA and CDR2 is YSLEER. CDR3 protein: CASSQDTGTDTQYF. CDR3 in DNA: TGCGCCAGCAGCCAGGACACAGGGACAGATACGCAGTATTTT.

The V gene is TRBV3-1 (or the pseudogene TRBV3-2), the J gene TRBJ2-3, with TRBD2 matching 11 bases. The CDR3 spans 15 residues. Germline V lookup: CDR1 LGHDT, CDR2 YNNKEL (reference sequence). J lost 6 bases, V lost 5 bases, and 7 bases had no gene match. The CDR3 protein is CASSYSSGGADTQYF. The CDR3 DNA reads as TGTGCCAGCAGCTACAGTAGCGGGGGGGCGGATACGCAGTATTTT.

The gene calls are TRBV24-1 and TRBJ1-1; D might be TRBD1 (5 bases). CDR3 length: 18 residues. V was cut by 4 bases and J by 1 base, with 21 bases left in between. Germline V gene lookup returns CDR1 KGHDR and CDR2 SFDVKD. The CDR3 here is CATSESESQVPANTEAFF. The CDR3, as DNA: TGTGCCACCAGTGAATCTGAGTCACAGGTCCCCGCGAACACTGAAGCTTTCTTT.

The chain has TRBV29-1 and TRBJ2-5; TRBD2 is a possible D gene (8 bases). The CDR3 loop spans 15 amino acids. CDR1 is SQVTM and CDR2 is ANQGSEA in the germline V gene. Between the trimmed V and J ends, which lost 7 bases and 1 base, there was a span of 19 bases. CDR3 nucleotide sequence: TGCAGCGCCGGGAGGGGGCGATCATCCCAAGAGACCCAGTACTTC. This encodes CSAGRGRSSQETQYF.

This clone appeared a few times. V and J are TRBV3-1 (or the pseudogene TRBV3-2) and TRBJ1-2, with 10 positions matching TRBD1. V was pared by 1 base and J by 8 bases, with 4 bases of the junction left unmatched. CDR1 is LGHDT and CDR2 is YNNKEL in the germline V gene (reference sequence). The CDR3 consists of 14 residues. The CDR3 DNA is TGTGCCAGCAGCCAAGGGGACAGGGGATCGGGCTACACCTTC. Its protein is CASSQGDRGSGYTF.

The chain has TRBV5-1 and TRBJ1-2; possibly TRBD1 for D (6 bases). Between the trimmed V and J ends, which lost 4 bases and 2 bases, there was a span of 12 bases. The CDR3 spans 14 residues. The germline gives CDR1 SGHRS, CDR2 YFSETQ. For the CDR3, the DNA is TGCGCCAGCAGCCCTGGGCAGGGGAACTATGGCTACACCTTC. It translates to CASSPGQGNYGYTF.

The V call is TRBV4-2, the J call TRBJ2-5, with 7 nucleotides matching TRBD1. The trim removed 0 bases at V and 5 bases at J, leaving 9 bases unmatched. This CDR3 spans 16 amino acids. CDR1 LGHNA and CDR2 YNFKEQ come from the germline V gene. CDR3 in DNA: TGTGCCAGCAGCCAAGAGTGGGGAAGGGGGCGGGAGACCCAGTACTTC. It codes for CASSQEWGRGRETQYF.

This chain links TRBV12-1 with TRBJ2-7; the DNA was not compared with TRBD1, the D call given in the table. TRBV12-1 is classified as a pseudogene. The CDR3 is 16 amino acids. CDR3 amino acids: CASPKPPETGHYEQYF. CDR3 nucleotides: TGTGCCAGCCCCAAGCCCCCAGAGACAGGTCACTACGAGCAGTACTTC.

The sample holds a few counts of this clone. J is TRBJ2-1 and V is TRBV4-1; 9 nucleotides agree with TRBD2. The CDR3 is made up of 19 amino acids. Germline V CDR1 and CDR2: MGHRA, YSYEKL. The trim removed 2 bases at V and 7 bases at J, leaving 18 bases unmatched. CDR3 loop: CASSQIQPKRGAGGNEQFF. In DNA form, the CDR3 reads TGCGCCAGCAGCCAAATCCAACCCAAGCGGGGGGCGGGAGGTAATGAGCAGTTCTTC.

In this sample, this clone turned up once. This chain links TRBV27 with TRBJ1-1; TRBD1 might be the D (6 bases). The germline CDR1 and CDR2 sequences are MNHEY and SMNVEV (reference sequence). CDR3 length: 13 amino acids. The V and J ends lost 6 bases and 10 bases respectively, with 18 bases between them. The CDR3 region is CASSQRGGSRAFF. Here the CDR3 DNA reads TGTGCCAGCAGCCAAAGGGGGGGGTCGCGAGCTTTCTTT.

This chain connects TRBV6-4 to TRBJ1-2, with 9 positions matching TRBD1. CDR1 and CDR2 (germline): MRHNA, SNTAGT. The V and J ends lost 2 bases and 0 bases, in that order; junction bases with no gene match: 10. CDR3 length: 18 amino acids. CDR3 nucleotides: TGTGCCAGCAGTGACGCAGGACAGGGGCCTCCAGCTAACTATGGCTACACCTTC. Protein product: CASSDAGQGPPANYGYTF.

CDR3 nucleotides: TGTGCCAGCAGCTTAGTAGGGAGTCCCCTGGGCACTGAAGCTTTCTTT. Its translation: CASSLVGSPLGTEAFF. The chain joins TRBV7-6 to TRBJ1-1; D not resolved. Trimming left V 1 base short and J 4 bases short, with 16 bases between. Germline loops: CDR1 SGHVS, CDR2 FNYEAQ. The CDR3 extends over 16 amino acids.